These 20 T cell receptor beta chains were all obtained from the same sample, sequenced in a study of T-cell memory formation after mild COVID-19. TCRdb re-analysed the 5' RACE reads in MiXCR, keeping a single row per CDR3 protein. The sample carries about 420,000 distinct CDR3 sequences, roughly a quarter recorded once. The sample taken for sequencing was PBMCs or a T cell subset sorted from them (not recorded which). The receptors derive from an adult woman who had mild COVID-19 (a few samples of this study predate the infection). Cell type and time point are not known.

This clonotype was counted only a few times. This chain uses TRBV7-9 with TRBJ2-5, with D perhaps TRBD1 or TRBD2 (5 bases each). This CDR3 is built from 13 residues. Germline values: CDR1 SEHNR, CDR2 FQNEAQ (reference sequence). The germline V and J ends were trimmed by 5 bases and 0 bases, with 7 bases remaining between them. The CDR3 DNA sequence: TGTGCCAGCAGCCGGGACCACCAAGAGACCCAGTACTTC. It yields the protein CASSRDHQETQYF.

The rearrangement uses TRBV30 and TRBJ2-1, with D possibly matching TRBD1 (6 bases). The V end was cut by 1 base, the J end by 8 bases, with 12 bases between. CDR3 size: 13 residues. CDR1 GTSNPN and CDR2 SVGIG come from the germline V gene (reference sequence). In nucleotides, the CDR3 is TGTGCCTGGAGTGGGGGACATCCGGATGAGCAGTTCTTC. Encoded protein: CAWSGGHPDEQFF.

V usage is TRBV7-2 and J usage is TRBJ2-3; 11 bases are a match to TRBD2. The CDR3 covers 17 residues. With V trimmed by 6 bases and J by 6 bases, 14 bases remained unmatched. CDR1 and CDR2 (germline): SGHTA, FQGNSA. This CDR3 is CASRRLAGGSPGDTQYF. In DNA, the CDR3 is TGTGCCAGCAGGCGCCTAGCGGGGGGCTCCCCTGGGGATACGCAGTATTTT. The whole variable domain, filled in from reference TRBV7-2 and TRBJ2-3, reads GAGVSQSPSNKVTEKGKDVELRCDPISGHTALYWYRQSLGQGLEFLIYFQGNSAPDKSGLPSDRFSAERTGGSVSTLTIQRTQQEDSAVYLCASRRLAGGSPGDTQYFGPGTRLTVL.

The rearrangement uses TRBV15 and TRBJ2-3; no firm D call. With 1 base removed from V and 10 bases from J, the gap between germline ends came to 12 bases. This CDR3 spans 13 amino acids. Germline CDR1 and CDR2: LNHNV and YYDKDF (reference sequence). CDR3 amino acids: CATSRVKTDAQYF. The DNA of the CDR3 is TGTGCCACCAGCAGAGTGAAAACGGATGCGCAGTATTTT. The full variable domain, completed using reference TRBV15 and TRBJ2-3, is DAMVIQNPRYQVTQFGKPVTLSCSQTLNHNVMYWYQQKSSQAPKLLFHYYDKDFNNEADTPDNFQSRRPNTSFCFLDIRSPGLGDTAMYLCATSRVKTDAQYFGPGTRLTVL.

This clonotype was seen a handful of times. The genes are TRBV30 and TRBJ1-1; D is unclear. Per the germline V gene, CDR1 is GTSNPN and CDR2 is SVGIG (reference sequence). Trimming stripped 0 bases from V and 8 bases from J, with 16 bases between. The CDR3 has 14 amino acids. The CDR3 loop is CAWSVLTPIGEAFF. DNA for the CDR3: TGTGCCTGGAGTGTATTAACCCCCATCGGCGAAGCTTTCTTT.

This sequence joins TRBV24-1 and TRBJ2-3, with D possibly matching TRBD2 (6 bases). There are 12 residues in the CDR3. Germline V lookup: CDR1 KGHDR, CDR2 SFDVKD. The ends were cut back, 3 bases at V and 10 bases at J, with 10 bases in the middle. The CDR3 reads CATSDTGTPQYF. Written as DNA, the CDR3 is TGTGCCACCAGTGATACCGGGACTCCGCAGTATTTT.

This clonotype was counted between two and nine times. The CDR3: CASSVNSRMGTQYF. Here the CDR3 DNA reads TGTGCCAGCAGCGTAAATAGCAGGATGGGGACCCAGTACTTC. The V gene is TRBV9, the J gene TRBJ2-5; D remains ambiguous. This CDR3 has 14 amino acids. Germline CDR1 reads SGDLS; CDR2 reads YYNGEE. Trimming left V 1 base short and J 7 bases short, with 14 bases between. Variable domain in full (rest from reference TRBV9 and TRBJ2-5): DSGVTQTPKHLITATGQRVTLRCSPRSGDLSVYWYQQSLDQGLQFLIQYYNGEERAKGNILERFSAQQFPDLHSELNLSSLELGDSALYFCASSVNSRMGTQYFGPGTRLLVL.

Here the CDR3 reads CASSIAGVPSTDTQYF. DNA of the CDR3: TGTGCCAGCAGCATTGCGGGGGTACCTAGCACAGATACGCAGTATTTT. The chain combines TRBV6-5 with TRBJ2-3, with 7 bases lining up with TRBD2. The CDR3 runs 16 residues. After removal of 6 bases from V and 0 bases from J, the junction contained 9 bases not matched to a gene. Germline V gene data show CDR1 as MNHEY and CDR2 as SVGAGI.

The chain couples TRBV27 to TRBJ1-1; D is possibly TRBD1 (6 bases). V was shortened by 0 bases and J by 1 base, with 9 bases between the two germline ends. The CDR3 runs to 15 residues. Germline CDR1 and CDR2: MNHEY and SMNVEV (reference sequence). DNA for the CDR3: TGTGCCAGCAGTTTATCCCAGACAGGGAACACTGAAGCTTTCTTT. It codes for CASSLSQTGNTEAFF.

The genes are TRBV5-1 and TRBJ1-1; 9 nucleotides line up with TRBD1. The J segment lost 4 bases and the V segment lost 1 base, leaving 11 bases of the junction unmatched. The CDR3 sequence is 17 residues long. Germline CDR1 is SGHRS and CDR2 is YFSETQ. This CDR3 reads CASSLSPGQGGVTEAFF. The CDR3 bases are TGCGCCAGCAGCTTGTCCCCGGGACAGGGCGGTGTCACTGAAGCTTTCTTT.

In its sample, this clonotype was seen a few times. CDR3 DNA: TGTGCCACCAGCCGGGACAGGGCGACCTACGAGCAGTACTTC. This encodes CATSRDRATYEQYF. This sequence joins TRBV15 and TRBJ2-7, with 9 bases matching TRBD1. CDR1 is LNHNV and CDR2 is YYDKDF in the germline V gene (reference sequence). This CDR3 contains 14 residues. After removal of 5 bases from V and 2 bases from J, the junction contained 4 bases not matched to a gene.

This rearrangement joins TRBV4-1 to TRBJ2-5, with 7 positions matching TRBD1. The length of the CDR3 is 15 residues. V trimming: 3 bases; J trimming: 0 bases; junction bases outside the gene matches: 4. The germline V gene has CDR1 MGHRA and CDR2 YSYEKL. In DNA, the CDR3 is TGCGCCAGCAGCCAGGTACAGGGGCACCAAGAGACCCAGTACTTC. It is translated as CASSQVQGHQETQYF.

The CDR3 loop reads CASSLGFRNAGANVLTF. As DNA, the CDR3 is TGTGCCAGCAGTTTGGGGTTCAGGAACGCTGGGGCCAACGTCCTGACTTTC. The rearrangement joins TRBV12-3 or TRBV12-4 to TRBJ2-6; D ambiguous. V was cut by 3 bases and J by 2 bases, with 14 bases left in between. The CDR3 spans 17 residues.

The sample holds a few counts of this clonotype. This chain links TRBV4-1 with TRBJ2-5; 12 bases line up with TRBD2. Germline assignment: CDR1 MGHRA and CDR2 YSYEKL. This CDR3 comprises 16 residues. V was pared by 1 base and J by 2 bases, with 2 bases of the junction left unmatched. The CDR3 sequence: CASSQVLAGGQETQYF. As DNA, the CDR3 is TGCGCCAGCAGCCAAGTACTAGCGGGGGGACAAGAGACCCAGTACTTC.

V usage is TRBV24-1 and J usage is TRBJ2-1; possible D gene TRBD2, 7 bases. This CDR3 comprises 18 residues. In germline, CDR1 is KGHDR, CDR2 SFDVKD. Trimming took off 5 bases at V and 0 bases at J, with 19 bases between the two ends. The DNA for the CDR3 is TGTGCCACCAGTGGTAGGGAGGGGGTCCCCAGCTCCTACAATGAGCAGTTCTTC. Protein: CATSGREGVPSSYNEQFF.

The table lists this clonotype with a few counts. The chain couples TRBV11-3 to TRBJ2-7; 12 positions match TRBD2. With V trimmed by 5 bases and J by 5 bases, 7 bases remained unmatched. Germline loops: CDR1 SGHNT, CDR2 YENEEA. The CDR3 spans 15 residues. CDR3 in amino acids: CASSPPWTSGNEQYF. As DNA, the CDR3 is TGTGCCAGCAGCCCGCCTTGGACTAGCGGGAACGAGCAGTACTTC.

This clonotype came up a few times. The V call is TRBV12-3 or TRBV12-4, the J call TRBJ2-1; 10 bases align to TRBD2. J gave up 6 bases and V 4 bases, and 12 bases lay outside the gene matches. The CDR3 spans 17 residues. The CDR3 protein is CASSSGTSEGASNEQFF. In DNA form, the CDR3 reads TGTGCCAGCAGTTCCGGGACTAGCGAAGGGGCTTCCAATGAGCAGTTCTTC.

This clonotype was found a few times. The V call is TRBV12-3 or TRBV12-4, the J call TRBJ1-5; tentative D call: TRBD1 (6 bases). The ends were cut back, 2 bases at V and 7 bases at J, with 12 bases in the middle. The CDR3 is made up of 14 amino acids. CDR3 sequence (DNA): TGTGCCAGCAGTTTAAGGGGGTCTGAGCAGCCCCAGCATTTT. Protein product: CASSLRGSEQPQHF.

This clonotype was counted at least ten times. Written as DNA, the CDR3 is TGTGCCAGCACCATCGTGCAGGGAGGCGAGCAGTACTTC. Translation: CASTIVQGGEQYF. The V and J genes are TRBV12-3 or TRBV12-4 and TRBJ2-7; D possibly corresponds to TRBD2 (6 bases). The ends were cut back, 7 bases at V and 6 bases at J, with 16 bases in the middle. This CDR3 comprises 13 residues.

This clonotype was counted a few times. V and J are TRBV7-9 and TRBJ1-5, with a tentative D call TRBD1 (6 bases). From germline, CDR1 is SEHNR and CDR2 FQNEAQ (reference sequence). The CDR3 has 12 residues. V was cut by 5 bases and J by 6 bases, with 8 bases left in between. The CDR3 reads CASSTGIQPQHF. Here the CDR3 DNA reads TGTGCCAGCAGCACAGGGATTCAGCCCCAGCATTTT.